The clone carrying this T cell receptor (beta chain) was picked up a small number of times. As yet, its antigen is unknown. TCRdb reprocessed the 5' RACE reads via MiXCR and lists one record per CDR3 protein. The sample shows a few hundred thousand distinct CDR3 sequences, 7% to 10% of them seen only once. Per germline, CDR1 MGHRA and CDR2 YSYEKL. The CDR3 runs 17 residues. V shed 4 bases and J 0 bases; nucleotides not matched to a gene: 5. This specimen belongs to a study of T cells after yellow fever vaccination. Notes on the study in general: Within FACS-sorted repertoires, abundant clonotypes contaminating from the bulk population could be present.

Source: PBMCs, taken around 45 days after the first yellow fever vaccination. The chain has TRBV4-1 and TRBJ2-1, with TRBD1 matching 11 bases. The sequence was collected from a man aged 18 to 30 who received the YFV17D yellow fever vaccine. Here the CDR3 DNA reads TGCGCCAGCAGCCGGACAGGGGGCCAGAGCTCCTACAATGAGCAGTTCTTC. Its translation: CASSRTGGQSSYNEQFF.